Shown below are 27 T cell receptor beta chains from a single sample sequenced in a study of T cells in women clearing cervical HPV infection. The repertoire was sequenced with immunoSEQ multiplex PCR; TCRdb's copy has only in-frame clones and lacks some. This listing includes about 48,000 clones. Material: blood buffy coat. The receptors originated from a woman between 18 and 75 years old with a cervical HPV16 infection that either progressed to CIN3+ or cleared (not recorded which).

As to this clone: The CDR3 end lies 3 residues beyond the end of the read and is filled in from the germline J gene. This chain uses TRBV7-8 with TRBJ2-5; TRBD2 matches at 13 bases. The length of the CDR3 is 14 residues. After removal of 8 bases from V and 3 bases from J, the junction contained 3 bases not matched to a gene. Germline CDR1 is SGHVS and CDR2 is FQNEAQ. The DNA read from the CDR3 is TGTGCCAGCTTGGGACTAGCGGGGAAAGAGACC. Its protein is CASLGLAGKET. The entire CDR3 reads CASLGLAGKETQYF.

Concerning this clone: The CDR3 goes on 3 residues after the read ends, and that part is filled in from the germline J gene. V usage is TRBV19 and J usage is TRBJ1-4; no clear D. CDR1 is LNHDA and CDR2 is SQIVND in the germline V gene (reference sequence). V gave up 10 bases and J gave up 1 base, with 7 bases separating them. CDR3 size: 12 residues. The CDR3 sequence: CATQGTNEKLFF. The sequenced part of the CDR3 DNA is TGTGCCACACAAGGAACTAATGAAAAA. Using reference TRBV19 and TRBJ1-4 for the parts outside the CDR3, the full variable domain is DGGITQSPKYLFRKEGQNVTLSCEQNLNHDAMYWYRQDPGQGLRLIYYSQIVNDFQKGDIAEGYSVSREKKESFPLTVTSAQKNPTAFYLCATQGTNEKLFFGSGTQLSVL.

Concerning this clone: The CDR3 end falls 3 residues outside the read, so it is completed with the germline J gene. The V call is TRBV5-1, the J call TRBJ2-5; D ambiguous. This CDR3 spans 11 amino acids. Trimming pared 7 bases from V and 2 bases from J, leaving 6 bases between. CDR1 and CDR2 from the germline V gene are SGHRS and YFSETQ. This CDR3 is CASSLQETQYF. Partial CDR3 DNA: TGCGCCAGCTCGCTACAAGAGACC.

For this clone: The CDR3 is cut off 3 residues early in the read; its end comes from the germline J gene. This chain links TRBV5-1 with TRBJ2-7; D uncertain. This CDR3 comprises 14 residues. V was trimmed by 4 bases and J by 3 bases, leaving 14 bases between them. Germline V gene lookup returns CDR1 SGHRS and CDR2 YFSETQ. The CDR3 protein is CASSPTAEIYEQYF. The sequenced part of the CDR3 DNA is TGCGCCAGCAGCCCGACGGCGGAAATCTACGAG.

As for this clone: The missing CDR3 end, 3 residues past where the read stops, is filled in from the germline J gene. The V and J genes are TRBV2 and TRBJ2-6; D possibly corresponds to TRBD1 (6 bases). The CDR3 loop spans 15 amino acids. The V end was cut by 6 bases, the J end by 1 base, with 10 bases between. CDR1 is SNHLY, CDR2 FYNNEI, per germline. CDR3 amino acids: CASSGTGSGANVLTF. The CDR3 bases that were read are TGTGCCAGCAGCGGCACAGGGTCTGGGGCCAACGTC.

As concerns this clone: Read coverage stops 3 residues before the CDR3 terminus; the germline J gene supplies the remainder. V gene TRBV10-3 combines with J gene TRBJ1-2; D perhaps matches TRBD1 (5 bases). The germline V gene encodes CDR1 ENHRY and CDR2 SYGVKD. The V and J ends lost 7 bases and 4 bases respectively, with 16 bases between them. The CDR3 is 14 amino acids. This CDR3 reads CAITAGSTGYGYTF. The sequenced CDR3 bases are TGTGCCATCACGGCAGGGAGCACGGGCTATGGC.

A word on this clone: The read falls 3 residues short of the CDR3 end, and the missing part is taken from the germline J gene. V is TRBV2 and J is TRBJ1-2; D is unresolved. This CDR3 spans 13 amino acids. Germline CDR1 SNHLY, CDR2 FYNNEI. V was clipped by 9 bases and J by 7 bases, with 18 bases between them. This CDR3 reads CASGLGIRFGYTF. The sequenced part of the CDR3 DNA is TGTGCCAGTGGACTGGGGATCCGGTTTGGC.

A word on this clone: The CDR3 goes on 3 residues after the read ends, and that part is filled in from the germline J gene. The chain joins TRBV7-9 to TRBJ2-1, with 7 bases that match TRBD1. CDR3 size: 14 residues. CDR1 is SEHNR, CDR2 FQNEAQ, per germline (reference sequence). Trimming cost V 3 bases and J 8 bases; bases outside gene matches: 7. CDR3 region: CASSFETGVDEQFF. The sequenced CDR3 bases are TGTGCCAGCAGCTTCGAAACAGGGGTCGATGAG.

Points on this clone: The sequenced fragment ends 3 residues before the CDR3 boundary, so the rest is inferred from the germline J gene. The chain links TRBV5-4 to TRBJ2-7, with TRBD2 identical over 12 bases. Losses at the gene ends were 5 bases for V and 3 bases for J; bases not matched to a gene: 6. Germline V lookup: CDR1 SGHNT, CDR2 YYREEE (reference sequence). This CDR3 region has 15 residues. The part of the CDR3 DNA that was read is TGTGCCAGCAGTCATTGGACTAGCGGGGACTACGAG. It translates to CASSHWTSGDYE. The entire CDR3 sequence reads CASSHWTSGDYEQYF.

Details on this clone: The CDR3 end is not reached by the read, which stops 3 residues before it; the germline J gene fills it in. The chain employs TRBV12-3 or TRBV12-4 and TRBJ1-1; D perhaps matches TRBD1 (6 bases). The CDR3 length is 13 residues. V dropped 7 bases and J dropped 1 base, with 10 bases sitting between them. CDR3 loop: CASKQGTNTEAFF. The sequenced part of the CDR3 DNA is TGTGCCAGCAAGCAGGGGACGAACACTGAA.

As regards this clone: The CDR3 goes on 3 residues after the read ends, and that part is filled in from the germline J gene. V is TRBV10-3 and J is TRBJ2-1; tentative D call: TRBD2 (6 bases). V was pared by 4 bases and J by 9 bases, with 19 bases between. The V gene's germline CDR1 is ENHRY and CDR2 SYGVKD. The CDR3 spans 15 residues. The DNA read from the CDR3 is TGTGCCATCAGTGGTAGGGACTCCGACTGGGGTGAG. Encoded protein: CAISGRDSDWGE. The CDR3 reads in full as CAISGRDSDWGEQFF.

Note on this clone: The read is 3 residues too short to cover the CDR3 end, so that end is filled in from the germline J gene. Other DNA sequences in the sample encode the same CDR3. The chain recombines TRBV20-1 with TRBJ2-4; 12 nucleotides match TRBD2. V was pared by 7 bases and J by 9 bases, with 7 bases of the junction left unmatched. The CDR3 is 13 residues long. Germline CDR1 and CDR2: DFQATT and SNEGSKA (reference sequence). CDR3 sequence: CSEWSSGGGIQYF. The CDR3 DNA, read in part, is TGCAGTGAGTGGTCTAGCGGGGGGGGCATT.

To note about this clone: The read falls 3 residues short of the CDR3 end, and the missing part is taken from the germline J gene. The chain couples TRBV2 to TRBJ2-2, with D perhaps being TRBD1 or TRBD2 (5 bases each). Germline-derived CDR1 and CDR2 are SNHLY and FYNNEI. The ends were cut back, 8 bases at V and 5 bases at J, with 15 bases in the middle. The CDR3 totals 14 residues. CDR3 sequence reads: CASRPSEGTGELFF. CDR3 DNA, as far as it was read: TGTGCCAGCCGCCCCTCAGAGGGGACCGGGGAG. Based on the CDR3 plus reference TRBV2 and TRBJ2-2, the full variable domain is EPEVTQTPSHQVTQMGQEVILRCVPISNHLYFYWYRQILGQKVEFLVSFYNNEISEKSEIFDDQFSVERPDGSNFTLKIRSTKLEDSAMYFCASRPSEGTGELFFGEGSRLTVL.

In regard to this clone: The CDR3 extends 3 residues past the end of the read, so its final part is completed from the germline J gene. This rearrangement joins TRBV15 to TRBJ1-1; D uncertain. The germline V and J ends were trimmed by 7 bases and 4 bases, with 13 bases remaining between them. Germline CDR1 LNHNV, CDR2 YYDKDF (reference sequence). CDR3 length: 13 residues. The CDR3 DNA, read in part, is TGTGCCACCACCCTCAAACTAGCCACTGAA. Translating gives CATTLKLATE. The entire CDR3 sequence reads CATTLKLATEAFF.

Notes on this clone: The read ends 3 residues before the CDR3 terminus; that terminus is restored from the germline J gene. The V call is TRBV20-1, the J call TRBJ2-7; 9 bases match TRBD2. This CDR3 spans 13 amino acids. CDR1 and CDR2 (germline): DFQATT, SNEGSKA (reference sequence). The V segment lost 4 bases and the J segment 4 bases; nucleotides outside the gene matches: 5. CDR3 sequence reads: CSAISGRRYEQYF. The sequenced CDR3 bases are TGCAGTGCTATTAGCGGGAGAAGGTACGAG.

A word on this clone: The observed sequence ends 3 residues before the CDR3 terminus, with the missing tail filled in from the germline J gene. J is TRBJ1-2 and V is TRBV20-1; TRBD1 is a possible D gene (5 bases). CDR3 size: 17 residues. The germline CDR1 and CDR2 sequences are DFQATT and SNEGSKA (reference sequence). V was cut by 0 bases and J by 3 bases, with 20 bases left in between. The CDR3 reads CSARDWGVQQMDYGYTF. The DNA read from the CDR3 is TGCAGTGCTAGAGATTGGGGGGTTCAACAGATGGACTATGGC.

With respect to this clone: The read is 3 residues too short to cover the CDR3 end, so that end is filled in from the germline J gene. The chain uses TRBV14 and TRBJ1-1, with TRBD1 matching over 9 bases. The CDR3 length is 15 residues. The germline gives CDR1 SGHDN, CDR2 FVKESK. CDR3 in amino acids: CASSPTGTGQLGAFF. The covered CDR3 bases are TGTGCCAGCAGCCCAACCGGGACAGGGCAGCTGGGG.

With respect to this clone: The CDR3 extends 3 residues past the end of the read, so its final part is completed from the germline J gene. J is TRBJ2-5 and V is TRBV29-1; maybe TRBD1 (5 bases). Looked up from germline, CDR1 is SQVTM and CDR2 is ANQGSEA. V gave up 0 bases and J gave up 5 bases, with 13 bases separating them. CDR3 length equals 14 residues. Incomplete CDR3 DNA: TGCAGCGTTGAAGACAGGACATTCATGGAGACC. Translated: CSVEDRTFMET. The whole CDR3 region reads CSVEDRTFMETQYF.

About this clone itself: Read coverage stops 3 residues before the CDR3 terminus; the germline J gene supplies the remainder. J is TRBJ2-7 and V is TRBV19; unclear D gene. The CDR3 covers 15 residues. Germline values: CDR1 LNHDA, CDR2 SQIVND (reference sequence). V dropped 3 bases and J dropped 0 bases, with 12 bases sitting between them. The covered CDR3 bases are TGTGCCAGTAGTATCGCTCTCAGGAGCTCCTACGAG. Protein product: CASSIALRSSYE. The entire CDR3 protein is CASSIALRSSYEQYF.

As concerns this clone: The missing CDR3 end, 3 residues past where the read stops, is filled in from the germline J gene. V is TRBV29-1 and J is TRBJ2-1; the D gene is possibly TRBD2 (5 bases). The CDR3 consists of 13 residues. Germline V lookup: CDR1 SQVTM, CDR2 ANQGSEA. V was clipped by 5 bases and J by 1 base, with 9 bases between them. CDR3 loop: CSVTRRSYNEQFF. The DNA read from the CDR3 is TGCAGCGTTACTAGGAGGTCCTACAATGAG.

Points on this clone: The read ends 3 residues before the CDR3 terminus; that terminus is restored from the germline J gene. V and J are TRBV5-1 and TRBJ1-6; D remains unclear. The length of the CDR3 is 15 residues. V was pared by 0 bases and J by 10 bases, with 14 bases between. The V gene's germline CDR1 is SGHRS and CDR2 YFSETQ. CDR3 bases read: TGCGCCAGCAGCTTGGCCACTACTCAAAACTCACCC. Translated: CASSLATTQNSP. The entire CDR3 is CASSLATTQNSPLHF.

Concerning this clone itself: From the germline J gene comes the end of the CDR3, since the read stops 3 residues before it. This rearrangement joins TRBV6-1 to TRBJ1-4; D is possibly TRBD1 (6 bases). The ends were cut back, 5 bases at V and 4 bases at J, with 11 bases in the middle. CDR1 is MNHNS, CDR2 SASEGT, per germline. The CDR3 contains 14 residues. Here the CDR3 reads CASSKGTHNEKLFF. CDR3 bases read: TGTGCCAGCAGTAAAGGGACACATAATGAAAAA.

On this clone itself: The observed sequence ends 3 residues before the CDR3 terminus, with the missing tail filled in from the germline J gene. V usage is TRBV5-4 and J usage is TRBJ1-2; unclear D gene. V was cut by 2 bases and J by 4 bases, with 9 bases left in between. Germline V CDR1 and CDR2: SGHNT, YYREEE (reference sequence). The CDR3 consists of 13 residues. The part of the CDR3 DNA that was read is TGTGCCAGCAGCTTAGCAGGAATCTATGGC. Protein sequence: CASSLAGIYG. The full CDR3 protein is CASSLAGIYGYTF.

The CDR3: CSARDAGQGAETQYF. The part of the CDR3 DNA that was read is TGCAGTGCTAGAGATGCGGGACAGGGGGCGGAGACC. This chain uses TRBV20-1 with TRBJ2-5; the match to TRBD1 covers 12 bases. The sequenced fragment ends 3 residues before the CDR3 boundary, so the rest is inferred from the germline J gene. CDR1 DFQATT and CDR2 SNEGSKA come from the germline V gene (reference sequence). With V trimmed by 0 bases and J by 5 bases, 4 bases remained unmatched. The CDR3 extends over 15 amino acids.

As for this clone: The read terminates 3 residues before the CDR3 end, so the remaining end is supplied by the germline J gene. The rearrangement joins TRBV19 to TRBJ1-2; TRBD1 is a possible D gene (6 bases). Germline V gene sequence: CDR1 LNHDA, CDR2 SQIVND (reference sequence). This CDR3 contains 19 residues. V was pared by 8 bases and J by 2 bases, with 30 bases between. The CDR3 loop is CASYSQVLPHREGNYGYTF. The CDR3 DNA, read in part, is TGTGCCAGTTACAGTCAAGTTTTACCCCACAGGGAAGGAAACTATGGC.

With regard to this clone: The read terminates 3 residues before the CDR3 end, so the remaining end is supplied by the germline J gene. The chain links TRBV2 to TRBJ1-5; D uncertain. Trimming shortened V by 4 bases and J by 0 bases, and 13 bases separated the two germline ends. Germline CDR1 is SNHLY and CDR2 is FYNNEI. The CDR3 spans 16 residues. The CDR3: CASSARVLYSNQPQHF. Incomplete CDR3 DNA: TGTGCCAGCAGTGCCCGGGTCTTATATAGCAATCAGCCC.

In the case of this clone: The CDR3 goes on 3 residues after the read ends, and that part is filled in from the germline J gene. The chain couples TRBV6-1 to TRBJ2-7; D is perhaps TRBD2 (6 bases). The V end lost 8 bases, the J end lost 2 bases, and 13 bases lay between the germline ends. This CDR3 comprises 13 residues. From germline, CDR1 is MNHNS and CDR2 SASEGT. The sequenced part of the CDR3 DNA is TGTGCCAGCCGTGGTGGAGGGGCCTACGAG. Translation gives CASRGGGAYE. The whole CDR3 protein reads CASRGGGAYEQYF.